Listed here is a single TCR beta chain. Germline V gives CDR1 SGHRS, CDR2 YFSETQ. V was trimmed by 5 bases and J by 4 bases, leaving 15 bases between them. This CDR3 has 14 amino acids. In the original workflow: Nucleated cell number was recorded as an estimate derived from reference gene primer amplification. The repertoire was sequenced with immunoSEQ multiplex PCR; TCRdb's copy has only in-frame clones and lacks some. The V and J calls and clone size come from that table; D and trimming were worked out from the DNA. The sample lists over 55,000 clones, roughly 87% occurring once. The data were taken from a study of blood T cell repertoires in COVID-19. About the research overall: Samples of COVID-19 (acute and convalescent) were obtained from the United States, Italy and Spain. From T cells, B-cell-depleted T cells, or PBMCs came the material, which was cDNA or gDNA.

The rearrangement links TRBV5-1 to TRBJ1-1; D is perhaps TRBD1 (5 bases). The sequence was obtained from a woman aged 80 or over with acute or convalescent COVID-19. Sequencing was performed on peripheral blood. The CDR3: CASRWFPGGTEAFF. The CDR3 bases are TGCGCCAGCAGATGGTTCCCCGGGGGCACTGAAGCTTTCTTT.